This T cell receptor (beta chain) derives from a study of OX40 agonist ivuxolimab in advanced cancers. Study as a whole: Ivuxolimab was delivered to patients intravenously every 2 weeks at doses spanning 0.01 to 10 mg/kg. Mean age approximately 66 years, range roughly 20 to 85; 82.7% male. Antecedent anti-PD-1, anti-PD-L1 or anti-CTLA-4 therapy was permissible, with 30% to 50% having received some. Points from the study as a whole: CD4+ and CD8+ T cells in blood underwent clonal expansion by week 6 at 0.1 to 3.0 mg/kg.

Produced via immunoSEQ multiplex PCR; TCRdb's table is partial and in-frame only. The sample holds about 76,000 clones, 89% seen once. Looked up from germline, CDR1 is SGHNT and CDR2 is YYREEE (reference sequence). V lost 4 bases, J lost 7 bases, and 18 bases lay in between. There are 15 residues in the CDR3. Only one count was recorded for this clone. The antigen is unknown. The rearrangement uses TRBV5-4 and TRBJ2-1; tentatively, D is TRBD2 (6 bases). This clonotype originated in an adult with an advanced solid tumor such as melanoma, head and neck, liver or kidney cancer. Specimen: CD4+ or CD8+ T cells sorted from blood, collected in a trial of the OX40 agonist ivuxolimab. DNA for the CDR3: TGTGCCAGCAGCCATCCTACTAGCCAGAGGAATGAGCAGTTCTTC. Its protein product is CASSHPTSQRNEQFF.